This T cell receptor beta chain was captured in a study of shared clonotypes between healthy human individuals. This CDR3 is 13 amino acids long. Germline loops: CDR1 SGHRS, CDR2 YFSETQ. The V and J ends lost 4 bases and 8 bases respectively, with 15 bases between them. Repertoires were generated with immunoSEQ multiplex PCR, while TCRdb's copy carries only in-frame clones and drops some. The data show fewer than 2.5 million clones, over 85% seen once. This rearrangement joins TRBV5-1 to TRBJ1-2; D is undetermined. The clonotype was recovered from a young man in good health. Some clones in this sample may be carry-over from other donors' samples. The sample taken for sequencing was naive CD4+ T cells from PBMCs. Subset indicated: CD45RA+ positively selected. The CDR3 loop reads CASSPEQPRGYTF. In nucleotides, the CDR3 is TGCGCCAGCAGCCCAGAACAACCCCGCGGCTACACCTTC.